Listed below are T cell receptor beta chains from one sample, sequenced in a study of early T cells in non-severe SARS-CoV-2 infection. Each CDR3 protein is one row after TCRdb ran MiXCR on the 5' RACE reads. The sample lists around 50,000 distinct CDR3 sequences; around an eighth were seen once. Source material: whole blood. The receptor set was obtained from an adult who was a healthcare worker with PCR-confirmed SARS-CoV-2 infection or an uninfected control (not recorded which). The CDR3 runs from the conserved cysteine through the conserved F or W. The D gene is left open where the match is weak. The listing skips clone size in some rows; elsewhere it reads once, few, many or a size class.

>TRBD1|many|TRBV7-9|TRBJ2-7
TGTGCCAGCAGCTTAACCCCCGGGACAGTGGATGGGCGGTACTTC
CASSLTPGTVDGRYF
>.|many|TRBV30|TRBJ2-2
TGTGCCTGGAAGGTTAGCGTCTACACCGGGGAGCTGTTTTTT
CAWKVSVYTGELFF
>TRBD1|.|TRBV25-1|TRBJ1-6
TGTGCCAGCAGTGAGGGACAGGGACGAAATTCACCCCTCCACTTT
CASSEGQGRNSPLHF
>.|many|TRBV9|TRBJ1-1
TGTGCCAGCAGCGGTAAGACAGCTATGAACACTGAAGCTTTCTTT
CASSGKTAMNTEAFF
>.|few|TRBV28|TRBJ2-3
TGTGCCAGCAGTTTATGGAAGGGTACGCAGTATTTT
CASSLWKGTQYF
>TRBD2|.|TRBV28|TRBJ2-1
TGTGCCAGCAGTTCCACCACTAGCGGGAGGTCCTACAATGAGCAGTTCTTC
CASSSTTSGRSYNEQFF
>.|few|TRBV5-5|TRBJ1-1
TGTGCCAGCAGCTTGGAGCACGACACTGAAGCTTTCTTT
CASSLEHDTEAFF
>TRBD2|few|TRBV5-1|TRBJ2-7
TGCGCCAGCAGCTTACTAGCGACTACGAACTACGAGCAGTACTTC
CASSLLATTNYEQYF
>TRBD1|.|TRBV5-1|TRBJ2-1
TGCGCCAGCAGCTTGTACAGGGGGGCCTACAATGAGCAGTTCTTC
CASSLYRGAYNEQFF
>.|.|TRBV7-6|TRBJ2-1
TGTGCCAGCAGCTTAGCGCGAGGAGCCTCCTACAATGAGCAGTTCTTC
CASSLARGASYNEQFF
>.|few|TRBV11-2|TRBJ1-6
TGTGCCAGCACCCTCGGCTCCTATAATTCACCCCTCCACTTT
CASTLGSYNSPLHF
>.|few|TRBV24-1|TRBJ1-2
TGTGCCACCAGTGATTCCAGGAAGGCAGGGCCTAACTATGGCTACACCTTC
CATSDSRKAGPNYGYTF
>.|many|TRBV7-9|TRBJ1-5
TGTGCCGTCGGAGATCAGCCCCAGCATTTT
CAVGDQPQHF
>.|many|TRBV2|TRBJ2-3
TGTGCCAGCAGTGAATCACGGGATACGCAGTATTTT
CASSESRDTQYF
>.|many|TRBV6-5|TRBJ1-3
TGTGCCAGCGGTCCGGGAACTGGAAACACCATATATTTT
CASGPGTGNTIYF
>.|many|TRBV12-3/TRBV12-4|TRBJ2-5
TGTGCCAGCAGTTTAAGGAGAGAGACCCAGTACTTC
CASSLRRETQYF
>.|.|TRBV2|TRBJ2-3
TGTGCCAGCGCTTTAAGACGGGGGATCACAGATACGCAGTATTTT
CASALRRGITDTQYF
>.|.|TRBV28|TRBJ2-1
TGTGCCAGCAGCTCGACAGGACGACCTACATCGGGCCCCTTC
CASSSTGRPTSGPF
>.|many|TRBV19|TRBJ1-5
TGTGCCAGTAGTTGGACAGCAAATCAGCCCCAGCATTTT
CASSWTANQPQHF
>.|few|TRBV9|TRBJ2-4
TGTGCCAGCAGCGTAGGTAATATTGGAAACATTCAGTACTTC
CASSVGNIGNIQYF
>TRBD2|few|TRBV5-1|TRBJ2-3
TGCGCCAGCCATAAGCGGGAGTCGGATACGCAGTATTTT
CASHKRESDTQYF
>TRBD1|few|TRBV20-1|TRBJ1-1
TGCAGTGCTATGGAGGGGGGGACAGGGAGGATCACTGAAGCTTTCTTT
CSAMEGGTGRITEAFF
>TRBD2|.|TRBV28|TRBJ2-2
TGTGCCAGCAGCCCAGGCGGGGGGCGATCGAACACCGGGGAGCTGTTTTTT
CASSPGGGRSNTGELFF
>.|many|TRBV15|TRBJ2-5
TGTGCCACCAGCAGAGATCGGGGCCAAGAGACCCAGTACTTC
CATSRDRGQETQYF
>.|few|TRBV9|TRBJ2-5
TGTGCCAGCAGCGGGATCCTGGGAGGAGAGACCCAGTACTTC
CASSGILGGETQYF
>TRBD2|many|TRBV7-2|TRBJ2-1
TGTGCCAGCAGCTTAGTCGGAGGACTAGCGGGTAGTGAGCAGTTCTTC
CASSLVGGLAGSEQFF
>TRBD2|medium-sized|TRBV12-3/TRBV12-4|TRBJ2-2
TGTGCCAGCAGTCCCCCCGGGGCGGGAGGGCTGAACACCGGGGAGCTGTTTTTT
CASSPPGAGGLNTGELFF
>.|.|TRBV5-6|TRBJ1-2
TGTGCCAGCAGCTCGACGGGGGTGCTCGGCTATGGCTACACCTTC
CASSSTGVLGYGYTF
>TRBD2|many|TRBV11-2|TRBJ2-1
TGTGCCAGCAGCTCAGGCCATAAGATAGCGGGACTCTCCTACAATGAGCAGTTCTTC
CASSSGHKIAGLSYNEQFF
>TRBD1|few|TRBV10-3|TRBJ2-7
TGTGCCATCAGTAGACAGGGCTACGAGCAGTACTTC
CAISRQGYEQYF
>.|many|TRBV3-1|TRBJ2-2
TGTGCCAGCAGCCCCCAAGGGGGACGCAAGGGCACCGGGGAGCTGTTTTTT
CASSPQGGRKGTGELFF
>.|few|TRBV7-2|TRBJ2-4
TGTGCCAGCAGCTTAGCCCTGGCGGGAAGGGACATTCAGTACTTC
CASSLALAGRDIQYF
>TRBD2|few|TRBV7-6|TRBJ2-5
TGTGCCAGCAGCTCGGAAAGCGCGGGAGGGACAGAGACCCAGTACTTC
CASSSESAGGTETQYF